One and the same sample provided the 30 T cell receptor beta chains below, sequenced in a study of blood T cell repertoires in COVID-19. Sequenced by immunoSEQ multiplex PCR; TCRdb stores in-frame clones only, minus some. The top ten clones hold about 3% of a sample with a few hundred thousand clones, about 85% of them seen once. Sample: PBMCs or T cells enriched from blood (not recorded which). Receptor source: a woman aged 45-59 years who had recovered from COVID-19.

The V and J genes are TRBV19 and TRBJ2-2; TRBD2 is a possible D gene (5 bases). The germline V gene has CDR1 LNHDA and CDR2 SQIVND (reference sequence). V was shortened by 6 bases and J by 4 bases, with 12 bases between the two germline ends. The CDR3 has 14 amino acids. This CDR3 reads CASRASWATGELFF. In DNA form, the CDR3 reads TGTGCCAGTAGGGCTAGCTGGGCCACCGGGGAGCTGTTTTTT.

This chain joins TRBV19 and TRBJ1-6; a weak D match, TRBD1 (5 bases). Per germline, CDR1 LNHDA and CDR2 SQIVND (reference sequence). V was shortened by 9 bases and J by 3 bases, with 15 bases between the two germline ends. This CDR3 contains 15 residues. The CDR3 DNA sequence: TGTGCCAGCTCCGGGGGGGAGTACTATAATTCACCCCTCCACTTT. Translated: CASSGGEYYNSPLHF.

This clone is a singleton in its sample. The V call is TRBV18, the J call TRBJ2-5, with 9 bases aligning to TRBD2. The J segment lost 2 bases and the V segment lost 0 bases, leaving 4 bases of the junction unmatched. CDR3 length: 16 amino acids. Germline V gene data show CDR1 as KGHSH and CDR2 as LQKENI. This CDR3 reads CASSPPSGRYQETQYF. CDR3 nucleotides: TGTGCCAGCTCACCACCGAGCGGGAGGTATCAAGAGACCCAGTACTTC.

This chain uses TRBV7-9 with TRBJ2-1; 13 bases agree with TRBD2. Germline CDR1 reads SEHNR; CDR2 reads FQNEAQ (reference sequence). J was trimmed by 5 bases and V by 5 bases; bases with no gene match: 3. The CDR3 totals 15 residues. In DNA, the CDR3 is TGTGCCAGCAGCCAACTAGCGGGAGGGGACAATGAGCAGTTCTTC. It is translated as CASSQLAGGDNEQFF.

The chain uses TRBV27 and TRBJ2-7, with a possible D match to TRBD1 (5 bases). The CDR3 is 13 amino acids. The germline CDR1 and CDR2 sequences are MNHEY and SMNVEV (reference sequence). The ends were cut back, 2 bases at V and 5 bases at J, with 10 bases in the middle. The CDR3 loop is CASSLKGRDEQYF. The CDR3 nucleotides read TGTGCCAGCAGTTTAAAGGGGCGCGACGAGCAGTACTTC.

The chain carries TRBV18 and TRBJ2-7; 12 bases line up with TRBD1. J lost 6 bases, V lost 3 bases, and 15 bases had no gene match. CDR3 length equals 18 residues. Germline CDR1 reads KGHSH; CDR2 reads LQKENI. The CDR3 protein is CASSPSTISGQGAVEQYF. CDR3 nucleotides: TGTGCCAGCTCACCCTCTACAATATCGGGACAGGGGGCGGTCGAGCAGTACTTC.

The J gene is TRBJ2-2, the V gene TRBV9; 7 bases map to TRBD2. This CDR3 has 16 residues. V was pared by 3 bases and J by 4 bases, with 9 bases of the junction left unmatched. Germline CDR1 SGDLS, CDR2 YYNGEE. This chain's CDR3 is CASSAETSPGTGELFF. CDR3 bases: TGTGCCAGCAGCGCCGAGACTAGCCCGGGCACCGGGGAGCTGTTTTTT. Filled out from reference TRBV9 and TRBJ2-2, the complete variable domain reads DSGVTQTPKHLITATGQRVTLRCSPRSGDLSVYWYQQSLDQGLQFLIQYYNGEERAKGNILERFSAQQFPDLHSELNLSSLELGDSALYFCASSAETSPGTGELFFGEGSRLTVL.

This clone was seen a handful of times. V gene TRBV27 combines with J gene TRBJ2-7, with a weak D call TRBD2 (6 bases). Germline V CDR1 and CDR2: MNHEY, SMNVEV (reference sequence). The V end was cut by 2 bases, the J end by 5 bases, with 13 bases between. The CDR3 is 14 residues long. The CDR3 nucleotides read TGTGCCAGCAGTTTAGGGCGGGGAGTGGACGAGCAGTACTTC. The encoded protein is CASSLGRGVDEQYF.

V gene TRBV28 combines with J gene TRBJ2-1; TRBD2 matches at 8 bases. The CDR3 runs 15 residues. V lost 5 bases to trimming and J lost 6 bases; unmatched junction nucleotides: 9. CDR1 is MDHEN and CDR2 is SYDVKM in the germline V gene. The CDR3 bases are TGTGCCAGCAGTCTGGTAGCGGGGTATGTCAATGAGCAGTTCTTC. The encoded protein is CASSLVAGYVNEQFF.

The CDR3 is CASRGTRQETQYF. DNA for the CDR3: TGTGCCAGCAGAGGGACAAGACAAGAGACCCAGTACTTC. The chain has TRBV5-4 and TRBJ2-5, with D possibly being TRBD1 (6 bases). The germline V and J ends were trimmed by 5 bases and 2 bases, with 10 bases remaining between them. The germline CDR1 and CDR2 sequences are SGHNT and YYREEE (reference sequence). The CDR3 totals 13 residues.

The V and J genes are TRBV11-2 and TRBJ1-1; 9 nucleotides align to TRBD1. V lost 6 bases to trimming and J lost 4 bases; unmatched junction nucleotides: 6. Germline CDR1 and CDR2: SGHAT and FQNNGV. CDR3 size: 14 residues. In DNA, the CDR3 is TGTGCCAGCAGGAGACAGGGGGTCATCACTGAAGCTTTCTTT. Residues: CASRRQGVITEAFF.

The chain uses TRBV30 and TRBJ2-3, with a possible D match to TRBD2 (6 bases). The CDR3 length is 15 residues. Germline CDR1 GTSNPN, CDR2 SVGIG (reference sequence). The ends were cut back, 4 bases at V and 2 bases at J, with 16 bases in the middle. CDR3 DNA: TGTGCCTGGATCGCCACAGCGGGTAACACAGATACGCAGTATTTT. Its translation is CAWIATAGNTDTQYF.

This clone was detected only once. This chain joins TRBV7-2 and TRBJ2-5; TRBD2 aligns across 8 bases. The germline CDR1 and CDR2 sequences are SGHTA and FQGNSA. CDR3 size: 15 residues. The junction had 10 bases not matched to a gene; V was cut back by 5 bases and J by 5 bases. DNA for the CDR3: TGTGCCAGCAGCCCATCAGCGGGAGCATGGGAGACCCAGTACTTC. The encoded protein is CASSPSAGAWETQYF.

The gene calls are TRBV6-5 and TRBJ2-1, with TRBD2 matching 13 bases. CDR3 length: 15 amino acids. Germline CDR1 is MNHEY and CDR2 is SVGAGI. V shed 5 bases and J 8 bases; nucleotides not matched to a gene: 6. The chain's CDR3 is CASSKPGLAGYEQFF. The CDR3 region has the DNA TGTGCCAGCAGTAAACCGGGACTAGCGGGATATGAGCAGTTCTTC.

The gene calls are TRBV30 and TRBJ2-7; D is ambiguous. Germline lookup yields CDR1 GTSNPN and CDR2 SVGIG (reference sequence). The CDR3 extends over 12 amino acids. Trimming took 0 bases from V and 6 from J, leaving 9 bases between them. The DNA for the CDR3 is TGTGCCTGGAGTGTAGCCCCCCCCGAGCAGTACTTC. It translates to CAWSVAPPEQYF. The full variable domain, its missing parts supplied by reference TRBV30 and TRBJ2-7, is SQTIHQWPATLVQPVGSPLSLECTVEGTSNPNLYWYRQAAGRGLQLLFYSVGIGQISSEVPQNLSASRPQDRQFILSSKKLLLSDSGFYLCAWSVAPPEQYFGPGTRLTVT.

This chain links TRBV10-1 with TRBJ2-3; TRBD2 aligns across 11 bases. The CDR3 runs 18 residues. Germline V gene data show CDR1 as WNHNN and CDR2 as SYGVQD (reference sequence). Trimming removed 1 base from V and 0 bases from J; junction bases left unmatched: 6. The CDR3 sequence: CASSELLAGGVSTDTQYF. CDR3 nucleotides: TGCGCCAGCAGTGAGTTGTTAGCGGGAGGGGTTAGCACAGATACGCAGTATTTT.

V gene TRBV5-1 combines with J gene TRBJ2-3; 7 bases line up with TRBD2. With 0 bases clipped from V and 2 bases from J, the junction kept 6 bases outside the gene matches. Germline V lookup: CDR1 SGHRS, CDR2 YFSETQ. This CDR3 is 16 amino acids long. The CDR3 protein is CASSLDGLGVTDTQYF. In DNA form, the CDR3 reads TGCGCCAGCAGCTTGGATGGACTAGGGGTCACAGATACGCAGTATTTT.

The genes are TRBV6-5 and TRBJ1-2; a possible D gene is TRBD1 (5 bases). The CDR3 length is 14 residues. Germline lookup yields CDR1 MNHEY and CDR2 SVGAGI. Between the trimmed V and J ends, which lost 6 bases and 5 bases, there was a span of 16 bases. The CDR3 loop reads CASSPTTAGYGYTF. As DNA, the CDR3 is TGTGCCAGCAGCCCGACGACAGCCGGGTATGGCTACACCTTC.

The V call is TRBV3-1 (or the pseudogene TRBV3-2), the J call TRBJ2-7; D gene unclear. The CDR3 has 16 residues. Trimming took off 1 base at V and 5 bases at J, with 18 bases between the two ends. Looked up from germline, CDR1 is LGHDT and CDR2 is YNNKEL (reference sequence). DNA of the CDR3: TGTGCCAGCAGCCAAGGGCGGAGACTGGCGAATCACGAGCAGTACTTC. Translating it yields CASSQGRRLANHEQYF.

V usage is TRBV20-1 and J usage is TRBJ1-2; D remains ambiguous. Germline CDR1 reads DFQATT; CDR2 reads SNEGSKA (reference sequence). Trimming left V 6 bases short and J 6 bases short, with 8 bases between. The CDR3 contains 10 residues. CDR3 bases: TGCAGTGCGGCCGATGATGGCTACACCTTC. This sequence encodes CSAADDGYTF.

V is TRBV28 and J is TRBJ1-2, with 10 nucleotides matching TRBD1. Trimming removed 5 bases from V and 4 bases from J; junction bases left unmatched: 16. The CDR3 is 18 residues long. CDR1 is MDHEN, CDR2 SYDVKM, per germline. The CDR3 protein is CASSPNRQGAHLVYGYTF. In DNA form, the CDR3 reads TGTGCCAGCAGTCCCAACCGACAGGGGGCGCATCTAGTCTATGGCTACACCTTC.

The rearrangement joins TRBV7-2 to TRBJ2-5; D ambiguous. CDR1 and CDR2 (germline): SGHTA, FQGNSA. The CDR3 length is 16 residues. V was cut by 1 base and J by 4 bases, with 16 bases left in between. The CDR3 nucleotides are TGTGCCAGCAGCTTAGGGGCTTGGTATGGCTCAGAGACCCAGTACTTC. It specifies CASSLGAWYGSETQYF.

J is TRBJ1-6 and V is TRBV5-6; 8 bases are shared with TRBD1. CDR1 and CDR2 from the germline V gene are SGHDT and YYEEEE. This CDR3 is built from 15 residues. V lost 1 base and J lost 9; bases outside the gene matches: 6. The CDR3 here is CASSLRTGTRSPLHF. Here the CDR3 DNA reads TGTGCCAGCAGCTTGAGGACAGGGACGCGTTCACCCCTCCACTTT.

The chain couples TRBV5-1 to TRBJ2-6, with a tentative D call TRBD1 (5 bases). The length of the CDR3 is 17 residues. V was shortened by 4 bases and J by 0 bases, with 14 bases between the two germline ends. The germline gives CDR1 SGHRS, CDR2 YFSETQ. The CDR3, as DNA: TGCGCCAGCAGCGACCCTGACAGACCCTCTGGGGCCAACGTCCTGACTTTC. Translating it yields CASSDPDRPSGANVLTF.

This chain links TRBV3-1 (or the pseudogene TRBV3-2) with TRBJ2-7; 9 bases align to TRBD2. Germline-derived CDR1 and CDR2 are LGHDT and YNNKEL (reference sequence). J was trimmed by 7 bases and V by 7 bases; bases with no gene match: 14. The length of the CDR3 is 15 residues. CDR3 sequence reads: CASTSSGTNPGEQYF. CDR3 sequence (DNA): TGTGCCAGCACTTCTAGCGGGACTAACCCGGGGGAGCAGTACTTC.

The V gene is TRBV5-1, the J gene TRBJ2-7, with 7 bases that match TRBD1. The CDR3 extends over 17 amino acids. Germline V lookup: CDR1 SGHRS, CDR2 YFSETQ. The V and J ends lost 0 bases and 0 bases, in that order; junction bases with no gene match: 9. The DNA for the CDR3 is TGCGCCAGCAGCTTGGGTTCCTCCGGGACAGCCTCCTACGAGCAGTACTTC. This codes for CASSLGSSGTASYEQYF.

This clone was recorded once. V is TRBV4-3 and J is TRBJ1-6; no clear D gene. CDR3 length: 15 amino acids. Per germline, CDR1 LGHNA and CDR2 YSLEER. Trimming left V 5 bases short and J 6 bases short, with 14 bases between. CDR3 loop: CASSGRDWSNSPLHF. Written as DNA, the CDR3 is TGCGCCAGCAGCGGGCGGGATTGGAGTAATTCACCCCTCCACTTT.

This chain links TRBV24-1 with TRBJ1-5; no reliable D call. V gave up 10 bases and J gave up 2 bases, with 8 bases separating them. CDR1 and CDR2 (germline): KGHDR, SFDVKD. The CDR3 runs 12 residues. CDR3 in DNA: TGTGCCACGAGCCGGGGCAATCAGCCCCAGCATTTT. The encoded protein is CATSRGNQPQHF.

The chain joins TRBV6-5 to TRBJ1-6; 8 positions match TRBD1. The CDR3 consists of 15 residues. With 8 bases clipped from V and 7 bases from J, the junction kept 10 bases outside the gene matches. Germline values: CDR1 MNHEY, CDR2 SVGAGI. CDR3 protein: CASSPATGVNSPLHF. CDR3 sequence (DNA): TGTGCCAGCTCCCCAGCGACAGGGGTCAATTCACCCCTCCACTTT.

This clone has only one observation. The rearrangement uses TRBV5-1 and TRBJ2-5; D might be TRBD1 (6 bases). Looked up from germline, CDR1 is SGHRS and CDR2 is YFSETQ. V shed 0 bases and J shed 5 bases, with 14 bases lying between them. The CDR3 loop spans 15 amino acids. CDR3 sequence reads: CASSLGRGAGETQYF. The CDR3 bases are TGCGCCAGCAGCTTGGGCAGGGGCGCTGGGGAGACCCAGTACTTC.